This T cell receptor beta chain comes out of a study of T cells in Graves' hyperthyroidism and ophthalmopathy. The study, taken as a whole, reports: Ophthalmopathy and stable hyperthyroidism were told apart by a 13 V-J model.

Using RNA transcripts as the source, TCR beta CDR3 regions were amplified. The study used the HTBI primer set for a first-round RT-PCR of the TCR CDR3. In TCRdb, the multiplex PCR reads were re-called with MiXCR into one record per CDR3 protein. The repertoire holds 500,000 or so distinct CDR3 sequences, with 16% as singletons. Individuals with ophthalmopathy presented a Clinical Activity Score of at least 3, a NOSPECS grade of at least 4 and a duration under 3 months. For the diagnoses, clinical symptoms, serum thyroxine and TRAb, thyroid ultrasound and orbital computed tomography were used. In this sample, this clonotype turned up many times. Its antigen is undetermined. This CDR3 has 13 residues. The germline V and J ends were trimmed by 3 bases and 6 bases, with 9 bases remaining between them. Germline CDR1 LGHNA, CDR2 YSLEER.

Sequenced sample: blood. The chain links TRBV4-3 to TRBJ2-1; TRBD1 is a possible D gene (5 bases). The TCR was taken from a woman in her 30s with Graves' ophthalmopathy. The CDR3: CASSQGPFNEQFF. DNA of the CDR3: TGCGCCAGCAGCCAGGGGCCATTCAATGAGCAGTTCTTC.